Listed below are T cell receptor beta chains from one sample, sequenced in a study of blood T cell repertoires in COVID-19. Sequencing used immunoSEQ multiplex PCR; TCRdb keeps in-frame clones, though not all of them. The sample holds a few hundred thousand clones, around 85% seen once. Sequencing was done on a sample of PBMCs or T cells enriched from blood (not recorded which). These receptors originate from a man aged 25-45 years who had recovered from COVID-19. Both conserved end residues are part of each CDR3. Fields, in order: V gene, J gene, D gene, CDR3 protein, CDR3 DNA. A D gene is named only where the DNA matches it firmly.

v_gene: TRBV9
j_gene: TRBJ1-1
d_gene: -
CDR3aa: CASSVDRDMNTEAFF
CDR3nt: TGTGCCAGCAGCGTAGACAGGGACATGAACACTGAAGCTTTCTTT

v_gene: TRBV30
j_gene: TRBJ2-3
d_gene: TRBD2
CDR3aa: CAWRPSGGRLATDTQYF
CDR3nt: TGTGCCTGGCGGCCTAGCGGGGGTAGATTGGCAACAGATACGCAGTATTTT

v_gene: TRBV7-9
j_gene: TRBJ2-7
d_gene: -
CDR3aa: CASSATGTNYEQYF
CDR3nt: TGTGCCAGCAGCGCGACCGGGACAAACTACGAGCAGTACTTC

v_gene: TRBV7-3
j_gene: TRBJ1-1
d_gene: -
CDR3aa: CASSLYPGNTEAFF
CDR3nt: TGTGCCAGCAGCTTATATCCCGGGAACACTGAAGCTTTCTTT

v_gene: TRBV10-3
j_gene: TRBJ2-1
d_gene: TRBD2
CDR3aa: CAMTAGTSAGNEQFF
CDR3nt: TGTGCCATGACCGCCGGGACTAGCGCGGGGAATGAGCAGTTCTTC

v_gene: TRBV4-2
j_gene: TRBJ2-7
d_gene: -
CDR3aa: CASSAGTLLGIGHEQYF
CDR3nt: TGTGCCAGCTCTGCCGGGACTCTCCTCGGTATAGGTCACGAGCAGTACTTC

v_gene: TRBV15
j_gene: TRBJ2-1
d_gene: -
CDR3aa: CATRGTGTSGRNPYNEQFF
CDR3nt: TGTGCCACCAGGGGGACCGGGACTTCGGGGAGAAACCCCTACAATGAGCAGTTCTTC

v_gene: TRBV11-2
j_gene: TRBJ2-1
d_gene: -
CDR3aa: CASSLDRNNEQFF
CDR3nt: TGTGCCAGCAGCTTGGACAGAAACAATGAGCAGTTCTTC

v_gene: TRBV6-1
j_gene: TRBJ2-1
d_gene: TRBD2
CDR3aa: CASSELAGGYNEQFF
CDR3nt: TGTGCCAGCAGTGAATTAGCGGGGGGGTACAATGAGCAGTTCTTC

v_gene: TRBV24-1
j_gene: TRBJ1-5
d_gene: TRBD1
CDR3aa: CATSDPTGDSNQPQHF
CDR3nt: TGTGCCACCAGTGACCCGACAGGGGATAGCAATCAGCCCCAGCATTTT

v_gene: TRBV4-2
j_gene: TRBJ1-1
d_gene: -
CDR3aa: CASSQLKGENTEAFF
CDR3nt: TGTGCCAGCAGCCAACTAAAGGGGGAGAACACTGAAGCTTTCTTT

v_gene: TRBV5-1
j_gene: TRBJ2-2
d_gene: -
CDR3aa: CASSSQSTGELFF
CDR3nt: TGCGCCAGCAGCTCACAGAGCACCGGGGAGCTGTTTTTT

v_gene: TRBV18
j_gene: TRBJ1-2
d_gene: TRBD1
CDR3aa: CASSPGTGGESYGYTF
CDR3nt: TGTGCCAGCTCACCTGGAACAGGGGGGGAGAGCTATGGCTACACCTTC